This TCR beta chain was profiled in a study of OX40 agonist ivuxolimab in advanced cancers. People who had autoimmune disease history or systemic immunosuppression were excluded. V lost 1 base and J 5 bases, leaving 11 bases between the germline ends. This CDR3 is built from 15 residues. CDR1 is SGHVS and CDR2 is FNYEAQ in the germline V gene. Clones were sequenced by immunoSEQ multiplex PCR, and TCRdb holds only the in-frame ones, with some missing. The sample has about 35,000 clones, more than 60% seen once. This sample comprised CD4+ or CD8+ T cells sorted from blood, obtained in a trial of the OX40 agonist ivuxolimab. The sequence was obtained from an adult with an advanced solid tumor such as melanoma, head and neck, liver or kidney cancer. The chain uses TRBV7-6 and TRBJ1-4; D is undetermined. The CDR3 nucleotides read TGTGCCAGCAGCTTAGGCCCGGGCCTCAATGAAAAACTGTTTTTT. It yields the protein CASSLGPGLNEKLFF. The variable domain in full, completed from reference TRBV7-6 and TRBJ1-4, reads GAGVSQSPRYKVTKRGQDVALRCDPISGHVSLYWYRQALGQGPEFLTYFNYEAQQDKSGLPNDRFSAERPEGSISTLTIQRTEQRDSAMYRCASSLGPGLNEKLFFGSGTQLSVL.